This is a list of T cell receptor beta chains from one sample in a study of cytomegalovirus exposure and HLA in healthy donors. Profiled with immunoSEQ multiplex PCR; TCRdb holds only in-frame clones, not every one. The data hold around 130,000 clones, with 8% to 9.5% observed a single time. Sequenced material: PBMCs. These receptors originate from a man aged 40-49 years in good health and CMV-seronegative. The CDR3 runs from the conserved cysteine through the conserved F or W. The order of the fields is CDR3 DNA, CDR3 protein, J gene, V gene, clone size, D gene. D genes are given only for firm matches. Not all rows give a size; the values are once, few, many and, for expanded clones, a class.

CDR3 DNA: TGCGCCAGCAGTGAGTCCGGGGCGGGATGGACTGAAGCTTTCTTT
CDR3 protein: CASSESGAGWTEAFF
J gene: TRBJ1-1
V gene: TRBV10-1
clone size: NA
D gene: NA

CDR3 DNA: TGTGCCAGCAGCCCCACAGGGGGTTACACTGAAGCTTTCTTT
CDR3 protein: CASSPTGGYTEAFF
J gene: TRBJ1-1
V gene: TRBV7-9
clone size: NA
D gene: TRBD1

CDR3 DNA: TGTGCCAGCAGCTTGAGTGGAGCCTACGAGCAGTACTTC
CDR3 protein: CASSLSGAYEQYF
J gene: TRBJ2-7
V gene: TRBV5-5
clone size: NA
D gene: NA

CDR3 DNA: TGTGCCAGCAGCTTAGTTGGAAGGACAGGGGAAATTCGGAACACTGAAGCTTTCTTT
CDR3 protein: CASSLVGRTGEIRNTEAFF
J gene: TRBJ1-1
V gene: TRBV11-3
clone size: few
D gene: TRBD1

CDR3 DNA: TGTGCCAGCAGCCCCACGCTGGAGGGAACGCGCGGCTACACCTTC
CDR3 protein: CASSPTLEGTRGYTF
J gene: TRBJ1-2
V gene: TRBV5-6
clone size: few
D gene: NA

CDR3 DNA: TGCGCCAGCAGCTTGGTGTCGGACGAGCAGTACTTC
CDR3 protein: CASSLVSDEQYF
J gene: TRBJ2-7
V gene: TRBV5-1
clone size: few
D gene: NA

CDR3 DNA: TGTGCCAGCAGTTACTCGCTAGGGGATGGAAACACCATATATTTT
CDR3 protein: CASSYSLGDGNTIYF
J gene: TRBJ1-3
V gene: TRBV6-6
clone size: NA
D gene: NA

CDR3 DNA: TGTGCCAGCAGTGAAGCGTTAGCTTACGGCAATCAGCCCCAGCATTTT
CDR3 protein: CASSEALAYGNQPQHF
J gene: TRBJ1-5
V gene: TRBV2
clone size: few
D gene: NA

CDR3 DNA: TGTGCCAGCAGCTTAGGGACTAGCGGGGGGACCACAGATACGCAGTATTTT
CDR3 protein: CASSLGTSGGTTDTQYF
J gene: TRBJ2-3
V gene: TRBV5-4
clone size: NA
D gene: TRBD2

CDR3 DNA: TGTGCCAGCAGCTGGGGGGCCGGGACAGGGGTTAATGGCTACACCTTC
CDR3 protein: CASSWGAGTGVNGYTF
J gene: TRBJ1-2
V gene: TRBV5-5
clone size: few
D gene: TRBD1

CDR3 DNA: TGTGCCAGTAGTCCCGGGACAGGGTGGGGAACTGAAGCTTTCTTT
CDR3 protein: CASSPGTGWGTEAFF
J gene: TRBJ1-1
V gene: TRBV19
clone size: NA
D gene: TRBD1

CDR3 DNA: TGCGCCAGCAGCCCATATAGCGCAACTAATGAAAAACTGTTTTTT
CDR3 protein: CASSPYSATNEKLFF
J gene: TRBJ1-4
V gene: TRBV5-1
clone size: few
D gene: NA

CDR3 DNA: TGCGCCAGCAGCGCTGACATCCAAGAGACCCAGTACTTC
CDR3 protein: CASSADIQETQYF
J gene: TRBJ2-5
V gene: TRBV10-1
clone size: NA
D gene: NA

CDR3 DNA: TGTGCCTGGAGTCTGGGGCTGAATTCACCCCTCCACTTT
CDR3 protein: CAWSLGLNSPLHF
J gene: TRBJ1-6
V gene: TRBV30
clone size: NA
D gene: NA

CDR3 DNA: TGCGCCAGCAGCCAAATCCTAAAAGTTTCCGGGTTCAATGTGGAGCTGTTTTTT
CDR3 protein: CASSQILKVSGFNVELFF
J gene: TRBJ2-2
V gene: TRBV4-3
clone size: NA
D gene: NA

CDR3 DNA: TGTGCCAGCAGCCCGGACAGACAGGGGCGTAATGAGCAGTTCTTC
CDR3 protein: CASSPDRQGRNEQFF
J gene: TRBJ2-1
V gene: TRBV7-9
clone size: few
D gene: TRBD1

CDR3 DNA: TGTGCCAGCAGTTTACAGGTTACCTACGAGCAGTACTTC
CDR3 protein: CASSLQVTYEQYF
J gene: TRBJ2-7
V gene: TRBV27
clone size: few
D gene: NA

CDR3 DNA: TGTGCCACCAGCAGAGAGTCACTCACGGGAACTAATGAAAAACTGTTTTTT
CDR3 protein: CATSRESLTGTNEKLFF
J gene: TRBJ1-4
V gene: TRBV15
clone size: few
D gene: NA

CDR3 DNA: TGCGCCAGCAGCCGGGACAGTCAAGAGACCCAGTACTTC
CDR3 protein: CASSRDSQETQYF
J gene: TRBJ2-5
V gene: TRBV5-1
clone size: NA
D gene: TRBD1

CDR3 DNA: TGTGCCAGCACGGACAGGGAATACGAGCAGTACTTC
CDR3 protein: CASTDREYEQYF
J gene: TRBJ2-7
V gene: TRBV6-1
clone size: few
D gene: TRBD1

CDR3 DNA: TGTGCCAGCAGCGTCCAGCCGGGACAGAGCTCTGGAAACACCATATATTTT
CDR3 protein: CASSVQPGQSSGNTIYF
J gene: TRBJ1-3
V gene: TRBV9
clone size: NA
D gene: TRBD1

CDR3 DNA: TGTGCCAGCAGCTTTTACCTCCTAGCGGGGGCTAACACCGGGGAGCTGTTTTTT
CDR3 protein: CASSFYLLAGANTGELFF
J gene: TRBJ2-2
V gene: TRBV7-8
clone size: few
D gene: TRBD2

CDR3 DNA: TGTGCCAGCAGCCAAGGAGGCTACGAGCAGTGCTTC
CDR3 protein: CASSQGGYEQCF
J gene: TRBJ2-7
V gene: TRBV4-2
clone size: NA
D gene: NA

CDR3 DNA: TGTGCCAGCAGCTCGCCAGGGGTTTACGCTGAAGCTTTCTTT
CDR3 protein: CASSSPGVYAEAFF
J gene: TRBJ1-1
V gene: TRBV5-5
clone size: NA
D gene: NA

CDR3 DNA: TGTGCCAGCAGTGAAGGAGAGGGCGGGCAGCCCCAGCATTTT
CDR3 protein: CASSEGEGGQPQHF
J gene: TRBJ1-5
V gene: TRBV6-1
clone size: few
D gene: NA

CDR3 DNA: TGTGCCATCGGTAGGGAGGGAGGCGACTATGGCTACACCTTC
CDR3 protein: CAIGREGGDYGYTF
J gene: TRBJ1-2
V gene: TRBV10-3
clone size: few
D gene: NA

CDR3 DNA: TGTGCCAGCAGGCGTGCGTCGAACACCGGGGAGCTGTTTTTT
CDR3 protein: CASRRASNTGELFF
J gene: TRBJ2-2
V gene: TRBV6-6
clone size: NA
D gene: NA

CDR3 DNA: TGCAGCGTCCAAGGTGCGGGGGAATACACAGATACGCAGTATTTT
CDR3 protein: CSVQGAGEYTDTQYF
J gene: TRBJ2-3
V gene: TRBV29-1
clone size: NA
D gene: TRBD2

CDR3 DNA: TGTGCCAGCAGCTTCGGGGAGAACACTGAAGCTTTCTTT
CDR3 protein: CASSFGENTEAFF
J gene: TRBJ1-1
V gene: TRBV11-2
clone size: few
D gene: NA

CDR3 DNA: TGTGCCAGCAGCGTAGGGAGAGAGGACAGTCTAAACAATGAGCAGTTCTTC
CDR3 protein: CASSVGREDSLNNEQFF
J gene: TRBJ2-1
V gene: TRBV9
clone size: few
D gene: NA

CDR3 DNA: TGCGCCAGCAGACAGCAGGGCCAAGAGACCCAGTACTTC
CDR3 protein: CASRQQGQETQYF
J gene: TRBJ2-5
V gene: TRBV5-1
clone size: few
D gene: NA

CDR3 DNA: TGTGCCAGCAGCCACGGACTAGCTCCCCAAGAGACCCAGTACTTC
CDR3 protein: CASSHGLAPQETQYF
J gene: TRBJ2-5
V gene: TRBV5-6
clone size: NA
D gene: TRBD2

CDR3 DNA: TGTGCCAGCAGCGCCTTCAGGGGGCGGAGGGACTACGAGCAGTACTTC
CDR3 protein: CASSAFRGRRDYEQYF
J gene: TRBJ2-7
V gene: TRBV11-2
clone size: NA
D gene: TRBD1

CDR3 DNA: TGTGCCAGCAGCTTGGTAAGCTGGCAAGAGACCCAGTACTTC
CDR3 protein: CASSLVSWQETQYF
J gene: TRBJ2-5
V gene: TRBV5-6
clone size: few
D gene: NA

CDR3 DNA: TGTGCCAGCTTCACAGGGAATGGCTACACCTTC
CDR3 protein: CASFTGNGYTF
J gene: TRBJ1-2
V gene: TRBV18
clone size: few
D gene: NA

CDR3 DNA: TGTGCCAGCAGCCACCCGACAGGGGGGCGAGAGACCCAGTACTTC
CDR3 protein: CASSHPTGGRETQYF
J gene: TRBJ2-5
V gene: TRBV11-2
clone size: few
D gene: TRBD1

CDR3 DNA: TGCGCCAGCAGCTTCCCCCGGCCAGGGGACAATGAGCAGTTCTTC
CDR3 protein: CASSFPRPGDNEQFF
J gene: TRBJ2-1
V gene: TRBV5-1
clone size: NA
D gene: NA

CDR3 DNA: TGTGCCAGCAGTGGGAGCGGGGGGCCAGCAACAGATACGCAGTATTTT
CDR3 protein: CASSGSGGPATDTQYF
J gene: TRBJ2-3
V gene: TRBV2
clone size: NA
D gene: TRBD2

CDR3 DNA: TGTGCCAGCACCCAGGACAGGGGGTGGGACTACGAGCAGTACTTC
CDR3 protein: CASTQDRGWDYEQYF
J gene: TRBJ2-7
V gene: TRBV6-1
clone size: few
D gene: TRBD1

CDR3 DNA: TGTGCCATCACCCTAGGACAGGGGGATGGCTACACCTTC
CDR3 protein: CAITLGQGDGYTF
J gene: TRBJ1-2
V gene: TRBV10-3
clone size: few
D gene: TRBD1

CDR3 DNA: TGTGCCAGTAGTATAGACCAACGGACAGGGACTGAAGCTTTCTTT
CDR3 protein: CASSIDQRTGTEAFF
J gene: TRBJ1-1
V gene: TRBV19
clone size: NA
D gene: TRBD1

CDR3 DNA: TGTGCCAGCAGCCAAGGACAGCCCTATGGCTACACCTTC
CDR3 protein: CASSQGQPYGYTF
J gene: TRBJ1-2
V gene: TRBV14
clone size: few
D gene: NA

CDR3 DNA: TGCGCCAGCAGTGAGGCGGCCTTACACACCGGGGAGCTGTTTTTT
CDR3 protein: CASSEAALHTGELFF
J gene: TRBJ2-2
V gene: TRBV10-1
clone size: NA
D gene: NA

CDR3 DNA: TGCGCCAGCAGCCTGACTAGTCCCGATGAGCAGTTCTTC
CDR3 protein: CASSLTSPDEQFF
J gene: TRBJ2-1
V gene: TRBV5-1
clone size: few
D gene: NA

CDR3 DNA: TGCGCCAGCAGCCCAGGGAACACTGAAGCTTTCTTT
CDR3 protein: CASSPGNTEAFF
J gene: TRBJ1-1
V gene: TRBV5-1
clone size: NA
D gene: NA

CDR3 DNA: TGTGCCAGCAGCTACGACAGGCCGATGAACACTGAAGCTTTCTTT
CDR3 protein: CASSYDRPMNTEAFF
J gene: TRBJ1-1
V gene: TRBV5-4
clone size: few
D gene: NA